This T cell receptor (beta chain) was retrieved from a study of T cell responses to AZD1222 COVID-19 vaccine. Points from the study as a whole: Two AZD1222 doses significantly raised spike-specific TCR breadth and depth over controls. The number of AZD1222 recipients seropositive at baseline was only 5 to 7.

This clone has only a few counts. Antigen specificity is unknown. Method: immunoSEQ multiplex PCR; TCRdb's copy keeps in-frame clones and lacks some. The data show over 100,000 clones, more than 75% seen once. Germline CDR1 reads MDHEN; CDR2 reads SYDVKM. The germline V and J ends were trimmed by 2 bases and 5 bases, with 6 bases remaining between them. The CDR3 runs 12 residues. The TCR comes from an adult in good health. This chain connects TRBV28 to TRBJ1-2; D call uncertain. Sequencing was performed on peripheral blood, taken on day 0 of AZD1222 vaccination. The CDR3 reads CASSLPQYGYTF. For the CDR3, the DNA is TGTGCCAGCAGTTTACCGCAATATGGCTACACCTTC.